The 20 T cell receptor beta chains in this list originate from one sample, sequenced in a study of immune evolution from preneoplasia to lung adenocarcinoma listed by TCRdb under 2021. Library preparation was by the immunoSEQ multiplex PCR assay. What TCRdb holds here is the immuneACCESS table cut down to in-frame rearrangements. Part of the clones is not present; checked against another copy, under half of the missing clones reflect an unresolved V gene, and the others are unexplained. The sample contains 9,900 or so clones, about 74% of them found a single time. The ten largest clones add up to approximately 28% of the sample. The sample comprised FFPE normal lung tissue adjacent to the tumor. These TCRs come from a person aged 55 to 69 with lung adenocarcinoma. Some clones in this sample may be carry-over from other donors' samples.

The CDR3: CASPPSGGRAEAFF. CDR3 coding DNA: TGTGCCAGCCCACCCAGTGGGGGGAGAGCTGAAGCTTTCTTT. The J gene is TRBJ1-1, the V gene TRBV28; maybe TRBD1 (5 bases). Germline V CDR1 and CDR2: MDHEN, SYDVKM. The V end lost 8 bases, the J end lost 6 bases, and 19 bases lay between the germline ends. This CDR3 has 14 amino acids.

In its sample, this clone was seen a few times. This chain connects TRBV27 to TRBJ2-3, with 10 bases lining up with TRBD2. The CDR3 extends over 19 amino acids. Germline assignment: CDR1 MNHEY and CDR2 SMNVEV (reference sequence). V was pared by 5 bases and J by 2 bases, with 16 bases of the junction left unmatched. The CDR3 nucleotides are TGTGCCAGCAGTGGAAAAAATAGCGGGAGGTCAAAGACCACAGATACGCAGTATTTT. It specifies CASSGKNSGRSKTTDTQYF.

The chain links TRBV7-2 to TRBJ2-1; the D is unclear. The CDR3 spans 13 residues. Between the trimmed V and J ends, which lost 0 bases and 9 bases, there was a span of 9 bases. Germline assignment: CDR1 SGHTA and CDR2 FQGNSA. This CDR3 is CASSLAQSLEQFF. In nucleotides, the CDR3 is TGTGCCAGCAGCTTAGCCCAGTCTCTTGAGCAGTTCTTC.

The gene calls are TRBV10-3 and TRBJ2-1; D not resolved. The germline CDR1 and CDR2 sequences are ENHRY and SYGVKD. Trimming took 6 bases from V and 4 from J, leaving 13 bases between them. CDR3 length: 14 amino acids. The CDR3: CAIRDSERYNEQFF. Written as DNA, the CDR3 is TGTGCCATCAGAGACTCCGAGCGTTACAATGAGCAGTTCTTC.

This sequence joins TRBV5-5 and TRBJ2-6; D is perhaps TRBD1 (6 bases). Germline lookup yields CDR1 SGHKS and CDR2 YYEKEE (reference sequence). Trimming shortened V by 2 bases and J by 4 bases, and 13 bases separated the two germline ends. The CDR3 length is 16 residues. CDR3 nucleotide sequence: TGTGCCAGCAGCTTAACAGGGTCAGGCGGGGCCAACGTCCTGACTTTC. Amino acid sequence: CASSLTGSGGANVLTF.

The rearrangement uses TRBV2 and TRBJ1-2; the D is unclear. This CDR3 is 13 amino acids long. The germline V and J ends were trimmed by 4 bases and 2 bases, with 8 bases remaining between them. From germline, CDR1 is SNHLY and CDR2 FYNNEI. As DNA, the CDR3 is TGTGCCAGCAGTGCCGAAGGGAACTATGGCTACACCTTC. It encodes CASSAEGNYGYTF.

CDR3 nucleotides: TGCGCCAGCAGCCACGGACAGGGCGGAGAGCAGTACTTC. Encoded protein: CASSHGQGGEQYF. This rearrangement joins TRBV5-1 to TRBJ2-7, with TRBD1 matching over 8 bases. V lost 4 bases to trimming and J lost 7 bases; unmatched junction nucleotides: 7. Germline-derived CDR1 and CDR2 are SGHRS and YFSETQ. The CDR3 runs to 13 residues. The variable domain in full, with the rest retrieved from reference TRBV5-1 and TRBJ2-7, is KAGVTQTPRYLIKTRGQQVTLSCSPISGHRSVSWYQQTPGQGLQFLFEYFSETQRNKGNFPGRFSGRQFSNSRSEMNVSTLELGDSALYLCASSHGQGGEQYFGPGTRLTVT.

The genes are TRBV5-6 and TRBJ1-4; a weak D match, TRBD1 (5 bases). Germline V gene sequence: CDR1 SGHDT, CDR2 YYEEEE. The CDR3 is made up of 16 amino acids. V lost 6 bases to trimming and J lost 0 bases, with 15 bases between them. The CDR3 DNA is TGTGCCAGCACCACTCGACGGGACGCAACTAATGAAAAACTGTTTTTT. It yields the protein CASTTRRDATNEKLFF.

The chain couples TRBV2 to TRBJ1-5; 7 bases map to TRBD1. The CDR3 is made up of 14 amino acids. Trimming cost V 2 bases and J 5 bases; bases outside gene matches: 3. Germline CDR1 is SNHLY and CDR2 is FYNNEI. CDR3 in amino acids: CASSEQGEDQPQHF. CDR3 DNA: TGTGCCAGCAGTGAACAGGGGGAGGATCAGCCCCAGCATTTT.

This sequence joins TRBV10-3 and TRBJ1-2; D not certain. CDR3 length: 15 residues. V gave up 8 bases and J gave up 4 bases, with 20 bases separating them. Germline lookup yields CDR1 ENHRY and CDR2 SYGVKD. The CDR3 region is CAISNDREILYGYTF. In nucleotides, the CDR3 is TGTGCCATCTCAAATGACCGGGAGATTCTCTATGGCTACACCTTC.

The CDR3 is CASSQRDGGLAGDYEQYF. The CDR3 nucleotides read TGTGCCAGTAGCCAACGGGACGGAGGACTAGCGGGAGACTACGAGCAGTACTTC. V and J are TRBV19 and TRBJ2-7, with TRBD2 identical over 13 bases. There are 18 residues in the CDR3. V shed 6 bases and J 3 bases; nucleotides not matched to a gene: 14. Germline CDR1 LNHDA, CDR2 SQIVND (reference sequence).

This clone appeared a single time. The chain uses TRBV7-6 and TRBJ2-3; D is unclear. Germline assignment: CDR1 SGHVS and CDR2 FNYEAQ. Trimming stripped 1 base from V and 1 base from J, with 0 bases between. The CDR3 totals 12 residues. The CDR3 is CASSLGTDTQYF. In nucleotides, the CDR3 is TGTGCCAGCAGCTTAGGCACAGATACGCAGTATTTT.

The gene calls are TRBV13 and TRBJ2-1, with TRBD2 matching over 12 bases. Germline V gene sequence: CDR1 PRHDT, CDR2 FYEKMQ (reference sequence). The CDR3 contains 21 residues. V lost 4 bases and J lost 7; bases outside the gene matches: 23. CDR3 amino acids: CASSSPNMPLTLAGGNNEQFF. The CDR3 nucleotides are TGTGCCAGCAGCTCCCCAAATATGCCCCTAACACTAGCGGGAGGAAATAATGAGCAGTTCTTC.

The rearrangement joins TRBV7-9 to TRBJ2-7; the D gene is possibly TRBD1 (6 bases). Germline CDR1 and CDR2: SEHNR and FQNEAQ (reference sequence). The CDR3 spans 14 residues. Trimming shortened V by 4 bases and J by 2 bases, and 12 bases separated the two germline ends. The CDR3 nucleotides read TGTGCCAGCAGCTCCGGGGACACACCCTACGAGCAGTACTTC. This gives the protein CASSSGDTPYEQYF.

The rearrangement links TRBV10-3 to TRBJ1-5, with D hard to call. The CDR3 runs 13 residues. CDR1 ENHRY and CDR2 SYGVKD come from the germline V gene. V lost 8 bases to trimming and J lost 0 bases, with 8 bases between them. CDR3 DNA: TGTGCCATCTCTACGGCTAGCAATCAGCCCCAGCATTTT. The encoded protein is CAISTASNQPQHF.

The V and J genes are TRBV27 and TRBJ1-1; D is perhaps TRBD1 (5 bases). CDR1 is MNHEY and CDR2 is SMNVEV in the germline V gene (reference sequence). This CDR3 has 21 amino acids. V was clipped by 6 bases and J by 0 bases, with 32 bases between them. This CDR3 is CASRPTLGRETITQMNTEAFF. CDR3 nucleotide sequence: TGTGCCAGCAGGCCGACGTTAGGCAGGGAAACAATAACGCAAATGAACACTGAAGCTTTCTTT.

The chain uses TRBV5-1 and TRBJ1-1; possible D gene TRBD1, 6 bases. This CDR3 region has 13 residues. Germline V lookup: CDR1 SGHRS, CDR2 YFSETQ. The V end lost 1 base, the J end lost 13 bases, and 17 bases lay between the germline ends. This chain's CDR3 is CASSLPRGGPGFF. CDR3 sequence (DNA): TGCGCCAGCAGCTTGCCCCGCGGGGGCCCTGGTTTCTTT.

Of note for this clone: One end of the junction fails to match germline, which may point to a read error. The same CDR3 also results from other DNA sequences found in this sample. The V and J genes are TRBV7-6 and TRBJ2-7; possibly TRBD2 for D (6 bases). Germline V gene data show CDR1 as SGHVS and CDR2 as FNYEAQ. The CDR3 runs to 16 residues. The CDR3 region is CASSLMMREASYEQYF. In DNA form, the CDR3 reads TGCGCCAGCAGCTTAATGATGCGGGAAGCCTCCTACGAGCAGTACTTC.

The V gene is TRBV1, the J gene TRBJ2-7; the D call in the table, TRBD1, was not verified against the DNA. TRBV1 is recorded as a pseudogene. The CDR3 is 14 residues long. The CDR3 sequence: CTSSQDPGAYEQYF. The CDR3 nucleotides are TGCACCAGCAGCCAAGATCCAGGGGCCTACGAGCAGTACTTC.

This clone has a handful of counts. V is TRBV10-2 and J is TRBJ1-1; no definite D call. V lost 7 bases to trimming and J lost 0 bases, with 9 bases between them. Germline assignment: CDR1 WSHSY and CDR2 SAAADI. This CDR3 has 13 amino acids. CDR3 loop: CASTRGMNTEAFF. CDR3 sequence (DNA): TGCGCCAGCACCCGAGGGATGAACACTGAAGCTTTCTTT.